The clone carrying this T cell receptor beta chain showed up just once. The record originates from a study of T cells in tuberculosis. Specified time point: new active TB diagnosis, blood taken before or within 7 days of starting treatment. The CDR3 covers 16 residues. V lost 3 bases and J lost 1, with 12 bases in between. The germline V gene encodes CDR1 MDHEN and CDR2 SYDVKM. This table comes from immunoSEQ multiplex PCR, and its TCRdb copy is limited to in-frame clones, with some not included. In the table there are about 30,000 clones, 90% to 95% of which are singletons. The sequence derives from an adult with tuberculosis. V and J are TRBV28 and TRBJ1-4; possibly TRBD1 for D (6 bases). The sample in question was PBMCs, obtained at tuberculosis diagnosis. The chain's CDR3 is CASSLGTIGTNEKLFF. CDR3 nucleotides: TGTGCCAGCAGTTTGGGGACAATAGGAACTAATGAAAAACTGTTTTTT.